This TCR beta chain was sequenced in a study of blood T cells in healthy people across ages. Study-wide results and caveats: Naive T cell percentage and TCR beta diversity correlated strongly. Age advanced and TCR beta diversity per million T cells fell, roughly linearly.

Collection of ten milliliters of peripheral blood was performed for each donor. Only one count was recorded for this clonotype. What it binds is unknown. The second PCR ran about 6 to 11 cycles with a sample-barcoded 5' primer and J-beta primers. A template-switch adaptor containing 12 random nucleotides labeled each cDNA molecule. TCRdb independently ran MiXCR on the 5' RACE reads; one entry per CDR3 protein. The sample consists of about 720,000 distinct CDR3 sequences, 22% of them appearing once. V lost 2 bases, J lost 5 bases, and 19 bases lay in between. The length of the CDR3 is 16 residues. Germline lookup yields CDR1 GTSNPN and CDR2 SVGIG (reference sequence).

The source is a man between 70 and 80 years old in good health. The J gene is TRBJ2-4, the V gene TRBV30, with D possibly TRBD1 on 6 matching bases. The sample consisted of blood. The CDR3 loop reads CAWSPGVTLGQNIQYF. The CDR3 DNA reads TGTGCCTGGAGTCCAGGGGTGACCCTGGGACAAAACATTCAGTACTTC.